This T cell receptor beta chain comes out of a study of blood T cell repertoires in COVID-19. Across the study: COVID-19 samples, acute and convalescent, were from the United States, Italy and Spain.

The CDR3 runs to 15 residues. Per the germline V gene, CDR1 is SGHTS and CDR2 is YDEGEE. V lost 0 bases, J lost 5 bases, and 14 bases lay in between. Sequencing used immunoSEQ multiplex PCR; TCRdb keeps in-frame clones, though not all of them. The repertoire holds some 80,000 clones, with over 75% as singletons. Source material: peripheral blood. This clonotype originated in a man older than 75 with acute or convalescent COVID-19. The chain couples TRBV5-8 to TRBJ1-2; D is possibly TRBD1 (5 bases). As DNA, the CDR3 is TGTGCCAGCAGCTTGGGGCAGGGAAGCCGATATGGCTACACCTTC. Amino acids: CASSLGQGSRYGYTF.